This TCR beta chain was identified in a study of shared T cell receptors in the human thymus. The germline gives CDR1 MDHEN, CDR2 SYDVKM. The ends were cut back, 4 bases at V and 2 bases at J, with 11 bases in the middle. The CDR3 loop spans 14 amino acids. Some clones are missing from TCRdb's copy, which holds only in-frame ones; the method was immunoSEQ multiplex PCR. The sample has 720,000 or so clones, over 75% seen once. These data also formed part of another study, on human thymus T cells. As that study records: Thymus was obtained from resections taken during corrective heart surgery.

The clonotype was recovered from a girl in the first two years of life with a congenital heart defect. The sequencing sample was made of thymocytes. V usage is TRBV28 and J usage is TRBJ2-5, with D maybe TRBD2 (6 bases). CDR3 DNA: TGTGCCAGCAGTTATGGGGGGATGCAAGAGACCCAGTACTTC. It yields the protein CASSYGGMQETQYF.